This TCR beta chain was profiled in a study of T cell responses to AZD1222 COVID-19 vaccine. The overall study: Second-dose timings of about 4 or about 12 weeks were pooled.

This CDR3 is built from 13 residues. CDR1 is KGHSH, CDR2 LQKENI, per germline. V lost 4 bases and J 5 bases, leaving 8 bases between the germline ends. Assay: immunoSEQ multiplex PCR; the TCRdb copy retains only in-frame clones and omits some. In the table there are roughly 140,000 clones, more than 70% of which are singletons. As regards this clone: Its antigen is not identified.

Findings and caveats of the study: Spike was spanned by vaccine-associated CD4 TCRs, which were dominant at 160-218 and 743-854. The donor group comprised mostly white British people and more females; the analysis possibly underestimated clonal diversity. When two AZD1222 doses had been given, Spike-specific TCR breadth and depth rose.

The gene calls are TRBV18 and TRBJ2-2; D is perhaps TRBD1 or TRBD2 (5 bases each). The clonotype comes from an adult in good health. The sample here was peripheral blood, taken on day 0 of AZD1222 vaccination. CDR3 residues: CASSRGLTGELFF. The CDR3 DNA reads as TGTGCCAGCTCACGGGGGTTAACCGGGGAGCTGTTTTTT.